What follows are 5 T cell receptor beta chains derived from one specimen sequenced in a study of blood T cell repertoires in COVID-19. Here immunoSEQ multiplex PCR was the method, and the copy in TCRdb shows in-frame clones only, minus some. The table includes about 320,000 clones, 80% to 90% detected once. The sequenced sample consisted of peripheral blood. All receptors derive from a man between 18 and 29 years old who had recovered from COVID-19.

The V call is TRBV5-1, the J call TRBJ2-1, with a weak D call TRBD2 (5 bases). V was cut by 3 bases and J by 8 bases, with 21 bases left in between. CDR3 length equals 16 residues. Germline assignment: CDR1 SGHRS and CDR2 YFSETQ. CDR3 sequence (DNA): TGCGCCAGCAGCTCCGCTCTAGCATCCCTGTCCGATGAGCAGTTCTTC. Encoded protein: CASSSALASLSDEQFF.

V gene TRBV19 combines with J gene TRBJ2-3; 8 nucleotides line up with TRBD2. After removal of 2 bases from V and 4 bases from J, the junction contained 8 bases not matched to a gene. This CDR3 comprises 16 residues. Germline V gene sequence: CDR1 LNHDA, CDR2 SQIVND (reference sequence). DNA for the CDR3: TGTGCCAGTAGTATAATTAGCGGGGTTCAGCCAGATACGCAGTATTTT. Translating it yields CASSIISGVQPDTQYF.

Only one count was recorded for this clone. V usage is TRBV20-1 and J usage is TRBJ2-5; possible D gene TRBD1, 6 bases. This CDR3 contains 16 residues. Germline CDR1 reads DFQATT; CDR2 reads SNEGSKA (reference sequence). Between the trimmed V and J ends, which lost 3 bases and 5 bases, there was a span of 22 bases. The CDR3 nucleotides read TGCAGTGCTAGTCCATTTGCCTTTGGACAGAGGGAGACCCAGTACTTC. It translates to CSASPFAFGQRETQYF.

V gene TRBV12-5 combines with J gene TRBJ2-4, with 10 nucleotides matching TRBD1. Germline loops: CDR1 LGHNT, CDR2 FRNRAP. The CDR3 length is 13 residues. With V trimmed by 6 bases and J by 5 bases, 1 base remained unmatched. Here the CDR3 reads CASGTGGENIQYF. The CDR3 region has the DNA TGTGCTAGTGGGACAGGGGGCGAAAACATTCAGTACTTC.

V is TRBV7-9 and J is TRBJ2-1; possibly TRBD1 for D (5 bases). V was trimmed by 7 bases and J by 0 bases, leaving 10 bases between them. The germline gives CDR1 SEHNR, CDR2 FQNEAQ (reference sequence). There are 14 residues in the CDR3. The CDR3 nucleotides read TGTGCCAGCACCTTGACAGCCTCCTACAATGAGCAGTTCTTC. Encoded protein: CASTLTASYNEQFF.